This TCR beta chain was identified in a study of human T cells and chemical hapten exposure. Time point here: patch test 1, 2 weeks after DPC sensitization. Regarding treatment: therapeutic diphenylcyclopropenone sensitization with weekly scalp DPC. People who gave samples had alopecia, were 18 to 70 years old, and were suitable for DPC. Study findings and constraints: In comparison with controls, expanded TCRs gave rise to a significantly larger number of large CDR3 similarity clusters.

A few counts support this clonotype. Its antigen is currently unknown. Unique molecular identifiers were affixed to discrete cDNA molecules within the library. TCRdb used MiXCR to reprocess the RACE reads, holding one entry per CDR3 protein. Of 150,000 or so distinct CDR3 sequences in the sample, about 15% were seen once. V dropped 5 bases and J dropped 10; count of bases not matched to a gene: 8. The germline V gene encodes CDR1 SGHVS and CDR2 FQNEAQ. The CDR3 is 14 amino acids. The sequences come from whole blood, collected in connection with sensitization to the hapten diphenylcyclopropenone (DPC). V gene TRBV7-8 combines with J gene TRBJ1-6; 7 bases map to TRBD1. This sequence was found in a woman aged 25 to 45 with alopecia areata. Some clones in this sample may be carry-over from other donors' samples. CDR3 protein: CASSTLRGKSPLHF. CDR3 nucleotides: TGTGCCAGCAGCACCCTCAGGGGGAAATCACCCCTCCACTTT. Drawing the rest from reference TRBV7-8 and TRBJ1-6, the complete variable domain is GAGVSQSPRYKVAKRGQDVALRCDPISGHVSLFWYQQALGQGPEFLTYFQNEAQLDKSGLPSDRFFAERPEGSVSTLKIQRTQQEDSAVYLCASSTLRGKSPLHFGNGTRLTVT.